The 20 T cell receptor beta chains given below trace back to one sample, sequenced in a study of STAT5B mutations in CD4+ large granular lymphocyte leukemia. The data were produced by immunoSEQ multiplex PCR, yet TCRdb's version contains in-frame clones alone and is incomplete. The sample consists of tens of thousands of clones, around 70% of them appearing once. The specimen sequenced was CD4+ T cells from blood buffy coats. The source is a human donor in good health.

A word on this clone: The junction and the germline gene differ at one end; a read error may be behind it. CDR3 sequence (DNA): TGTGCTAGCAGCTTAGCGCTACAGGGGGGAGAGACCCAGTACTTC. Encoded protein: CASSLALQGGETQYF. The rearrangement links TRBV7-7 to TRBJ2-5; 8 bases align to TRBD1. The CDR3 consists of 15 residues. Per the germline V gene, CDR1 is SSHAT and CDR2 is FNYEAQ (reference sequence).

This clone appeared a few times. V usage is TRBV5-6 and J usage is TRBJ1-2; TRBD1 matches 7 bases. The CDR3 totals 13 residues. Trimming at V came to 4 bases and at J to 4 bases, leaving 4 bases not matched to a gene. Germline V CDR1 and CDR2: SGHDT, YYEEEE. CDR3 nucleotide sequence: TGTGCCAGCAGCACCAGGGGGGGCTATGGCTACACCTTC. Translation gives CASSTRGGYGYTF.

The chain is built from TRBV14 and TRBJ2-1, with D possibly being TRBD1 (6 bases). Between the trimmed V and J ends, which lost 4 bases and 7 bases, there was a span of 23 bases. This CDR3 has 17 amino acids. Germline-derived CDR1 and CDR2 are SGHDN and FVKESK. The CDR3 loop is CASSRRTGRGDKNEQFF. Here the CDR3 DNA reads TGTGCCAGCAGCCGACGAACAGGCCGAGGGGACAAGAATGAGCAGTTCTTC.

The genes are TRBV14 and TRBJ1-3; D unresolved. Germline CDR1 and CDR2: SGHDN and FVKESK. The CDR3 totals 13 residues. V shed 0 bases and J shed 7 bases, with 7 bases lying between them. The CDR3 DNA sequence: TGTGCCAGCAGCCAAGAAGTCGGGAACACCATATATTTT. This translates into CASSQEVGNTIYF.

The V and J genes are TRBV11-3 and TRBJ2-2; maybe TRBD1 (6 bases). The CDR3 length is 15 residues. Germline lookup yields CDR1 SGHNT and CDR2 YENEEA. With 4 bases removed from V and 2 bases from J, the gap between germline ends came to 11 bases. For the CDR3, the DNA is TGTGCCAGCAGCTCTGGACAGCAAAACACCGGGGAGCTGTTTTTT. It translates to CASSSGQQNTGELFF. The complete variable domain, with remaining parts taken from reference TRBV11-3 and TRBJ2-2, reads EAGVVQSPRYKIIEKKQPVAFWCNPISGHNTLYWYLQNLGQGPELLIRYENEEAVDDSQLPKDRFSAERLKGVDSTLKIQPAELGDSAVYLCASSSGQQNTGELFFGEGSRLTVL.

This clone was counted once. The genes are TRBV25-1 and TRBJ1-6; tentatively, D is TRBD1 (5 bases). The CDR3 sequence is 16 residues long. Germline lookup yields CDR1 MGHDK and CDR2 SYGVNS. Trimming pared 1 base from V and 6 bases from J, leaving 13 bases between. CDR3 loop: CASSESWGVGNSPLHF. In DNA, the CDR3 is TGTGCCAGCAGTGAATCCTGGGGGGTCGGTAATTCACCCCTCCACTTT.

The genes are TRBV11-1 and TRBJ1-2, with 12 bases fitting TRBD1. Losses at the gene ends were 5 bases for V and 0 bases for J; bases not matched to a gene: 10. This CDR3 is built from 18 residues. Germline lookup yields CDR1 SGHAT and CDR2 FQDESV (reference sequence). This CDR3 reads CASSATPGQGATNYGYTF. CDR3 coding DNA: TGTGCCAGCAGCGCGACACCGGGACAGGGGGCGACTAACTATGGCTACACCTTC.

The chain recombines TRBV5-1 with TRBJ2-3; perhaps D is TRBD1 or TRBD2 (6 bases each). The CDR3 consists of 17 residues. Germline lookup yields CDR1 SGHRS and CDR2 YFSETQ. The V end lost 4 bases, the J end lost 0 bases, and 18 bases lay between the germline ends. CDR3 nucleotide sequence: TGCGCCAGCAGCCCCTCGCAGGGGCGGGGAAGCACAGATACGCAGTATTTT. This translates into CASSPSQGRGSTDTQYF.

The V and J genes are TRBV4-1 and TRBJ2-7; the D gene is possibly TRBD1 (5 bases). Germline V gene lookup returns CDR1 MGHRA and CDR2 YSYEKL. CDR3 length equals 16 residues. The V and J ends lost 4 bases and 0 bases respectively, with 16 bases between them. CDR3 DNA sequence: TGCGCCAGCAGCCCTACCCCTGGACACAACTCCTACGAGCAGTACTTC. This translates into CASSPTPGHNSYEQYF.

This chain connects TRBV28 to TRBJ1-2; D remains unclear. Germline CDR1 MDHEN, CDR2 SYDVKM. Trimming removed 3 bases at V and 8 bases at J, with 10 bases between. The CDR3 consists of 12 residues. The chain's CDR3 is CASSFKGYGYTF. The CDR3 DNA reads TGTGCCAGCAGTTTTAAGGGCTACGGCTACACCTTC.

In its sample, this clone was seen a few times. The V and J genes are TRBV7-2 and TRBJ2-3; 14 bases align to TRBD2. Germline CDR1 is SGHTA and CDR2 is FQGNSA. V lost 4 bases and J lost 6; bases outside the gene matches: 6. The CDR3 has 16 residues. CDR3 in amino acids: CASSSGLAGGSDTQYF. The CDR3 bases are TGTGCCAGCAGCTCCGGACTAGCGGGGGGTTCCGATACGCAGTATTTT.

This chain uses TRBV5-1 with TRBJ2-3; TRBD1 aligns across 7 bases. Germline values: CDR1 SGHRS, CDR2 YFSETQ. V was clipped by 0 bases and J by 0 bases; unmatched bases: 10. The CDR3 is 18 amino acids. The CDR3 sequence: CASSLGGQRWASTDTQYF. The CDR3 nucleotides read TGCGCCAGCAGCTTGGGGGGACAGCGGTGGGCGAGCACAGATACGCAGTATTTT.

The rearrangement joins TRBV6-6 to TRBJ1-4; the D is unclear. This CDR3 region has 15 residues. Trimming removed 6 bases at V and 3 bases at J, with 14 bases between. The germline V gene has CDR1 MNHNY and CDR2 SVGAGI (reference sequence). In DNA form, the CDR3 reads TGTGCCAGCAGCCGACGTGGGCAGCCTAATGAAAAACTGTTTTTT. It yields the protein CASSRRGQPNEKLFF.

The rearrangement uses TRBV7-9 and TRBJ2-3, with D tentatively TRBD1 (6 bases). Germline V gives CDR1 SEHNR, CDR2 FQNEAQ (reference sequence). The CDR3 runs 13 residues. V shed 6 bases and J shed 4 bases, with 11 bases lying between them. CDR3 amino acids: CASRQGYADTQYF. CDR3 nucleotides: TGTGCCAGCAGGCAGGGGTACGCAGATACGCAGTATTTT.

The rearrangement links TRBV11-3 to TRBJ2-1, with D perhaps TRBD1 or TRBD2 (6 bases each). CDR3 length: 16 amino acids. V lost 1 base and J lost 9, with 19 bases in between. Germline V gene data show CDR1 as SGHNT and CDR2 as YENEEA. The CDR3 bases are TGTGCCAGCAGCTTAGGTGGGGGGACACCCTTCCCTGAGCAGTTCTTC. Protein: CASSLGGGTPFPEQFF.

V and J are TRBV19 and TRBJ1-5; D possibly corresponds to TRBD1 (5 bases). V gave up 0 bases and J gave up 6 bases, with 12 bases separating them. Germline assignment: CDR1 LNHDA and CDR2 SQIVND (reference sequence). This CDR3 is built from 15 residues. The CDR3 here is CASSIDLRGGQPQHF. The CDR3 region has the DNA TGTGCCAGTAGTATAGATTTAAGGGGCGGTCAGCCCCAGCATTTT.

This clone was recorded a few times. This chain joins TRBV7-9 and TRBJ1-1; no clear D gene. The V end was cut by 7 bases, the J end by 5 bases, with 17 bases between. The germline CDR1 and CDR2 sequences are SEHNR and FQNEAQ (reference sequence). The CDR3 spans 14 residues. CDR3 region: CASTSTERPTEAFF. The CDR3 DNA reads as TGTGCCAGCACGTCCACAGAGCGGCCGACTGAAGCTTTCTTT.

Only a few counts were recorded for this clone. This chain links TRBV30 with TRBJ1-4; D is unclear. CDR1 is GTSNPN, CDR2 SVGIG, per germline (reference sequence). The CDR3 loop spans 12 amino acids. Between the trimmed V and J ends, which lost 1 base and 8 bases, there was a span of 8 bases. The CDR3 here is CAWSAPDEKLFF. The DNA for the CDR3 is TGTGCCTGGAGTGCCCCGGACGAAAAACTGTTTTTT. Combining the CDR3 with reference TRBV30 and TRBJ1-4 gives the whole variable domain SQTIHQWPATLVQPVGSPLSLECTVEGTSNPNLYWYRQAAGRGLQLLFYSVGIGQISSEVPQNLSASRPQDRQFILSSKKLLLSDSGFYLCAWSAPDEKLFFGSGTQLSVL.

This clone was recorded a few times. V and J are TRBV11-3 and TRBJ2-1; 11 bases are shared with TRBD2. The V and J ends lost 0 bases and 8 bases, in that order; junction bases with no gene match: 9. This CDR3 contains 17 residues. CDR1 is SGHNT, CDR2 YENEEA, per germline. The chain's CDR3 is CASSLDVLAGVPDEQFF. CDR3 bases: TGTGCCAGCAGCTTAGATGTACTAGCGGGAGTTCCGGATGAGCAGTTCTTC.

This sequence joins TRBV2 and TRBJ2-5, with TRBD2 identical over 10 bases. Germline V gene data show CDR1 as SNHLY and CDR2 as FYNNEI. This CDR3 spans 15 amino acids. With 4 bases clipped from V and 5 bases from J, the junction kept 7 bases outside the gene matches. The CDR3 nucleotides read TGTGCCAGCAGTGTAGCGGGGGGCCGCCAGGAGACCCAGTACTTC. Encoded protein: CASSVAGGRQETQYF. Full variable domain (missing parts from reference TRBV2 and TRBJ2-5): EPEVTQTPSHQVTQMGQEVILRCVPISNHLYFYWYRQILGQKVEFLVSFYNNEISEKSEIFDDQFSVERPDGSNFTLKIRSTKLEDSAMYFCASSVAGGRQETQYFGPGTRLLVL.